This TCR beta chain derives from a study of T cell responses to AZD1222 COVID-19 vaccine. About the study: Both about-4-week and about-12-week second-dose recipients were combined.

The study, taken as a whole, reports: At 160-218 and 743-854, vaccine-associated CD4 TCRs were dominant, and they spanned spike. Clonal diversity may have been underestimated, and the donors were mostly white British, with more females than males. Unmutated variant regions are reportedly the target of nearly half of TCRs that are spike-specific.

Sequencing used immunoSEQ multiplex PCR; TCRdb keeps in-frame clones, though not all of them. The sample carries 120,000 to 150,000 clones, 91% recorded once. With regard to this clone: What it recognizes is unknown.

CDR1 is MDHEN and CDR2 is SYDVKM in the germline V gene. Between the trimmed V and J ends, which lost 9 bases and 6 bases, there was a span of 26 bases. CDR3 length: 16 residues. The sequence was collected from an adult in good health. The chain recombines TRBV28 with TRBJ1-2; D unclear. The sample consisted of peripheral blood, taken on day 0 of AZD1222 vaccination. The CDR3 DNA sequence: TGTGCCAGTTCGCTCCTGATGGCGAGACATAGAAATGGCTACACCTTC. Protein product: CASSLLMARHRNGYTF.